This TCR beta chain was found in a study of STAT5B mutations in CD4+ large granular lymphocyte leukemia. The method was immunoSEQ multiplex PCR; TCRdb's version includes in-frame clones alone and lacks a portion of them. In the table there are approximately 21,000 clones, approximately 80% of which are singletons. The ends were cut back, 6 bases at V and 2 bases at J, with 8 bases in the middle. Looked up from germline, CDR1 is MNHNS and CDR2 is SASEGT. The CDR3 extends over 13 amino acids. The sequencing input was CD4+ T cells from blood buffy coats. This TCR was recovered from a human donor in good health. V usage is TRBV6-1 and J usage is TRBJ2-1; perhaps TRBD2 as D (5 bases). The chain's CDR3 is CASSLGAYNEQFF. The CDR3 coding sequence is TGTGCCAGCAGCCTGGGAGCCTACAATGAGCAGTTCTTC.